This T cell receptor (beta chain) was obtained from a study of blood T cells in healthy people across ages. Study-wide results and limits: It was held that diversity estimates obtained from one million T cells represented underestimates.

This clonotype was detected only a few times. The antigen is not known. A sample-barcoded 5' primer and a J-beta primer mix were used in a second PCR of roughly 7 to 12 cycles. Each CDR3 protein is one row after TCRdb ran MiXCR on the 5' RACE reads. The table shows over 1,300,000 distinct CDR3 sequences, with 45% to 70% occurring only once. Germline V gene lookup returns CDR1 SQVTM and CDR2 ANQGSEA. CDR3 length equals 20 residues. Unmatched junction bases numbered 12, after V lost 4 bases and J lost 0 bases. There were at least 5 micrograms of total RNA extracted from every sample. The receptor's source is a man aged 18-30 years in good health. The sequencing input was blood. J is TRBJ2-1 and V is TRBV29-1; 16 bases line up with TRBD2. This CDR3 reads CSVAIGTSGGGLSSYNEQFF. The CDR3 DNA sequence: TGCAGCGTTGCCATCGGGACTAGCGGGGGGGGATTAAGCTCCTACAATGAGCAGTTCTTC.